This T cell receptor beta chain was obtained from a study of shared clonotypes between healthy human individuals. Overall study findings and caveats: Only blood was sampled; tissue repertoires likely differ.

There are 15 residues in the CDR3. CDR1 is SGHVS, CDR2 FNYEAQ, per germline. V was trimmed by 7 bases and J by 5 bases, leaving 20 bases between them. The data were produced by immunoSEQ multiplex PCR, yet TCRdb's version contains in-frame clones alone and is incomplete. The sample carries 1.5 million to 1.9 million clones, approximately 98% recorded once. With respect to this clone: What it binds is not known.

This TCR came from a man younger than 40 in good health. The V and J genes are TRBV7-6 and TRBJ2-5; a weak D match, TRBD1 (5 bases). The sample comprised naive CD4+ T cells sorted from blood. Subset: CD45RA+ positively selected. The CDR3 DNA is TGTGCCAGCACCTCTCGAGGACAACCCTGGGAGACCCAGTACTTC. This translates into CASTSRGQPWETQYF.